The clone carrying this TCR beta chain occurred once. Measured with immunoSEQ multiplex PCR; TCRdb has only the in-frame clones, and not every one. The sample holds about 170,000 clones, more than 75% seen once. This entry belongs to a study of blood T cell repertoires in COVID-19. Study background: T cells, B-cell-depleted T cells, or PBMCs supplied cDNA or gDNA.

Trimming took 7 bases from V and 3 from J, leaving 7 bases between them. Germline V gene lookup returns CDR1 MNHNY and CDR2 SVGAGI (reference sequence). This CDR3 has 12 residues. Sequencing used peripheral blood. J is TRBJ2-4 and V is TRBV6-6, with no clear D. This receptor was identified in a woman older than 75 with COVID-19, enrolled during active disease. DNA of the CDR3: TGTGCCAGCACCCTAGACAAAAACATTCAGTACTTC. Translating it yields CASTLDKNIQYF.